The clone carrying this T cell receptor (beta chain) has a single count. The antigen is undetermined. This sample's time point: week 11, during vaccination. It was 300 ug of mutant IDH1 20-mer peptide that made up each vaccine dose, given with topical imiquimod. V dropped 4 bases and J dropped 0 bases, with 1 base sitting between them. CDR1 SGHDT and CDR2 YYEEEE come from the germline V gene. CDR3 length: 11 amino acids. The sample comes from a study of a mutant IDH1 vaccine in newly diagnosed glioma. Study at large: Earlier therapy was either radiotherapy, temozolomide, or both, and most got both. General study findings and limits: The occurrence of vaccine-induced immune responses was seen in 80% to 95% of patients.

Clones were read by immunoSEQ multiplex PCR, and TCRdb kept only the in-frame ones, dropping some. This table holds 40,000 or so clones, 84% found once. V is TRBV5-6 and J is TRBJ2-5; D gene ambiguous. This specimen was PBMCs, taken from a glioma patient whose treatment included an IDH1 peptide vaccine. The sequence was collected from a middle-aged man with glioma. The CDR3 DNA follows: TGTGCCAGCAGCCACCAAGAGACCCAGTACTTC. The encoded protein is CASSHQETQYF.